Listed below are T cell receptor beta chains from one sample, sequenced in a study of blood T cell repertoires in COVID-19. Some clones are missing from TCRdb's copy, which holds only in-frame ones; the method was immunoSEQ multiplex PCR. The sample consists of roughly 210,000 clones, 80% to 90% of them appearing once. Specimen: PBMCs or T cells enriched from blood (not recorded which). These receptors originate from a man aged 30 to 39 in a cohort exposed to, infected with or recovered from COVID-19 (not recorded which). Both conserved end residues are part of each CDR3. Clone size appears in some rows only: once, few, many, or a class for an expanded clone.

NA,TRBV6-5,CASKPTGGYTDTQYF
NA,TRBV7-3,CASSHGTGGAYEQYF
NA,TRBV4-1,CASSQGAWSTDTQYF
NA,TRBV6-5,CASSYKSWSQPQHF
few,TRBV25-1,CASSVGQRSYEQYF
NA,TRBV7-9,CASSSRQGVNYEQYF
NA,TRBV7-2,CASRRQTSGVEYTQYF
NA,TRBV2,CATHGDYEQYF
NA,TRBV7-3,CASSPRRTGNDEQFF
NA,TRBV27,CASSEGTDTQYF
NA,TRBV7-8,CASRFGGQAEAFF
NA,TRBV5-6,CASCRDRQETQYF
once,TRBV27,CASSGGLGVYEQYF
NA,TRBV4-1,CASSQPGLAGYNEQFF
NA,TRBV13,CASSLAMGQSNYGYTF
NA,TRBV18,CASSPLMGSSEAFF
NA,TRBV6-5,CASSSPGGGTEAFF
NA,TRBV28,CASSSKGGGNYGYTF
once,TRBV28,CASSLNRVPYGYTF
NA,TRBV6-5,CASSRDMNTGELFF
once,TRBV27,CASSRLTGTGGYSGANVLTF
NA,TRBV7-9,CASSSIQGANYGYTF
NA,TRBV11-2,CASSLVPGSYEQYF
NA,TRBV6-5,CASRYGTEYSNQPQHF
NA,TRBV9,CASSIRDGSKQETQYF
NA,TRBV4-3,CASSLRGLHEQFF
NA,TRBV6-5,CASSLGQASYEQYF
NA,TRBV18,CASSATGDTEAFF
NA,TRBV28,CASREAGGINEQFF
NA,TRBV11-2,CASSFKGGPWDEQFF
many,TRBV5-1,CASSLAVTAGEQFF
NA,TRBV15,CATSGGDSSYEQYF
NA,TRBV3-1/TRBV3-2,CASSQGLTGNVPNSPLHF
NA,TRBV13,CASSFLQGVNEKLFF
NA,TRBV12-3/TRBV12-4,CASSLTGDTEAFF
NA,TRBV4-1,CASSHPTGASPLARIRFF
NA,TRBV28,CASSLKVRTEAFF
NA,TRBV6-5,CASSRTSSYNEQFF
NA,TRBV6-2/TRBV6-3,CASSTRTGKEEQYF
NA,TRBV28,CASSPRQGITEAFF
few,TRBV4-2,CASSHSLAGFTDTQYF
NA,TRBV24-1,CATSARDRYNEQFF
NA,TRBV7-6,CASSFRRQGSYEKLFF
NA,TRBV14,CASSQPPGGSTDTQYF